The 9 T cell receptor beta chains reported below all come from one sample, sequenced in a study of blood T cell repertoires in COVID-19 (dated by TCRdb to the early 2020s). Library method: the immunoSEQ multiplex PCR assay. TCRdb stores this immuneACCESS table with in-frame sequences only. Part of the clones is absent; in the studies checked, under half of the shortfall reflects unresolved V genes, and no reason is known for the rest. The sample table contains 100,000 to 150,000 clones; only one count was recorded for roughly four fifths of them. The ten top clones hold approximately 17% of the sample. Sequencing was done on a sample of peripheral blood. These receptors all come from a man aged 25 to 40 with COVID-19, enrolled during active disease.

V and J are TRBV2 and TRBJ2-7, with TRBD1 matching over 11 bases. The CDR3 loop spans 16 amino acids. The trim removed 6 bases at V and 3 bases at J, leaving 10 bases unmatched. In germline, CDR1 is SNHLY, CDR2 FYNNEI. The CDR3 DNA is TGTGCCAGCAGAGACGGCCCAGGGACAGGGGGCTACGAGCAGTACTTC. Translating it yields CASRDGPGTGGYEQYF.

The chain couples TRBV7-9 to TRBJ1-1, with TRBD1 matching 8 bases. The length of the CDR3 is 15 residues. CDR1 SEHNR and CDR2 FQNEAQ come from the germline V gene (reference sequence). J gave up 1 base and V 5 bases, and 6 bases lay outside the gene matches. The CDR3: CASSRVDRGNTEAFF. CDR3 nucleotides: TGTGCCAGCAGCAGAGTCGACAGGGGGAACACTGAAGCTTTCTTT.

The chain couples TRBV5-6 to TRBJ2-5; D unclear. The CDR3 totals 13 residues. Germline V gene lookup returns CDR1 SGHDT and CDR2 YYEEEE. Deletions cut 2 bases from V and 5 bases from J, with 10 bases between. CDR3 sequence: CASSFTNRETQYF. Here the CDR3 DNA reads TGTGCCAGCAGCTTTACTAACCGGGAGACCCAGTACTTC.

This clone was detected only a few times. This chain uses TRBV11-3 with TRBJ2-1; the match to TRBD1 covers 9 bases. Unmatched junction bases numbered 10, after V lost 5 bases and J lost 2 bases. CDR1 is SGHNT, CDR2 YENEEA, per germline. This CDR3 comprises 17 residues. CDR3 coding DNA: TGTGCCAGCAGCCTATCGGGTGGGACAGGGCCCTACAATGAGCAGTTCTTC. Its protein product is CASSLSGGTGPYNEQFF. Full variable domain (outside the CDR3, taken from reference TRBV11-3 and TRBJ2-1): EAGVVQSPRYKIIEKKQPVAFWCNPISGHNTLYWYLQNLGQGPELLIRYENEEAVDDSQLPKDRFSAERLKGVDSTLKIQPAELGDSAVYLCASSLSGGTGPYNEQFFGPGTRLTVL.

This rearrangement joins TRBV19 to TRBJ1-5, with TRBD1 as a possible D gene (5 bases). CDR3 size: 17 residues. V lost 3 bases and J 0 bases, leaving 15 bases between the germline ends. The germline CDR1 and CDR2 sequences are LNHDA and SQIVND (reference sequence). The CDR3: CASSIRGFGDSNQPQHF. CDR3 in DNA: TGTGCCAGTAGTATTAGGGGTTTTGGGGATAGCAATCAGCCCCAGCATTTT. The full variable domain, completed using reference TRBV19 and TRBJ1-5, is DGGITQSPKYLFRKEGQNVTLSCEQNLNHDAMYWYRQDPGQGLRLIYYSQIVNDFQKGDIAEGYSVSREKKESFPLTVTSAQKNPTAFYLCASSIRGFGDSNQPQHFGDGTRLSIL.

The chain carries TRBV5-6 and TRBJ1-6; D perhaps matches TRBD1 (5 bases). This CDR3 has 16 residues. Germline V gene lookup returns CDR1 SGHDT and CDR2 YYEEEE. V was pared by 3 bases and J by 0 bases, with 10 bases between. The CDR3 spells CASSYRGASYNSPLHF. The DNA of the CDR3 is TGTGCCAGCAGCTACCGCGGGGCCTCCTATAATTCACCCCTCCACTTT.

V is TRBV6-4 and J is TRBJ2-2, with a tentative D call TRBD2 (6 bases). Trimming left V 5 bases short and J 3 bases short, with 10 bases between. Per the germline V gene, CDR1 is MRHNA and CDR2 is SNTAGT. The CDR3 has 14 residues. CDR3 sequence reads: CASSQGGDTGELFF. The DNA of the CDR3 is TGTGCCAGCAGTCAGGGAGGAGACACCGGGGAGCTGTTTTTT.

V and J are TRBV6-5 and TRBJ2-2; weak D call: TRBD2 (5 bases). V was shortened by 0 bases and J by 6 bases, with 11 bases between the two germline ends. Germline V CDR1 and CDR2: MNHEY, SVGAGI. This CDR3 has 15 amino acids. The CDR3 here is CASSYSNWGAGELFF. Here the CDR3 DNA reads TGTGCCAGCAGTTACTCGAATTGGGGAGCCGGGGAGCTGTTTTTT.

The genes are TRBV4-1 and TRBJ2-7, with 8 bases fitting TRBD1. Per germline, CDR1 MGHRA and CDR2 YSYEKL. There are 15 residues in the CDR3. The junction had 5 bases not matched to a gene; V was cut back by 1 base and J by 3 bases. This chain's CDR3 is CASSQGIQGDYEQYF. Here the CDR3 DNA reads TGCGCCAGCAGCCAAGGGATACAGGGGGACTACGAGCAGTACTTC.